This TCR beta chain was found in a study of blood T cell repertoires in COVID-19. Across the whole study: Italy, Spain and the United States were the sources of the convalescent and acute COVID-19 samples.

Recruited during active infection, patients (from Seattle) were subsequently followed longitudinally. Some clones are missing from TCRdb's copy, which holds only in-frame ones; the method was immunoSEQ multiplex PCR. The table records fewer than 200,000 clones, around 81% of them present only once. J was trimmed by 4 bases and V by 4 bases; bases with no gene match: 1. CDR3 length: 14 residues. Germline V lookup: CDR1 LGHNT, CDR2 FRNRAP. This TCR was recovered from a woman aged 40-49 years with COVID-19, enrolled during active disease. Sequenced input: peripheral blood. The rearrangement joins TRBV12-5 to TRBJ2-1; 10 bases match TRBD2. CDR3 sequence reads: CASGWTSGYNEQFF. The DNA for the CDR3 is TGTGCTAGTGGTTGGACTAGCGGTTACAATGAGCAGTTCTTC.